The entry below gives a single T cell receptor beta chain sequence along with its context. These data belong to a study of technical replicates of blood from several donors. Clones were read by immunoSEQ multiplex PCR, and TCRdb kept only the in-frame ones, dropping some. The data show about 75,000 clones, around 97% seen once. The V end was cut by 4 bases, the J end by 2 bases, with 2 bases between. This CDR3 contains 11 residues. CDR1 PRHDT and CDR2 FYEKMQ come from the germline V gene (reference sequence). The rearrangement uses TRBV13 and TRBJ1-1, with D uncertain. Material: T cells isolated from PBMCs. This sequence was found in a human donor in good health. The DNA of the CDR3 is TGTGCCAGCAGCTCAAACACTGAAGCTTTCTTT. Translating it yields CASSSNTEAFF.